This T cell receptor beta chain stems from a study of control samples from healthy donors and cancer patients. The CDR3 is made up of 15 amino acids. Trimming removed 3 bases from V and 5 bases from J; junction bases left unmatched: 2. Germline-derived CDR1 and CDR2 are MNHNS and SASEGT. Comment on this clone: The same CDR3 also results from other DNA sequences found in this sample.

Measured with immunoSEQ multiplex PCR; TCRdb has only the in-frame clones, and not every one. The table lists 70,000 to 80,000 clones, over 75% of them singletons. The sample comprised blood. The receptor was isolated from a woman between 45 and 60 years old in good health. This chain joins TRBV6-1 and TRBJ1-6, with 9 bases matching TRBD1. The CDR3 protein is CASSEGQGDNSPLHF. The CDR3 coding sequence is TGTGCCAGCAGTGAGGGACAGGGCGATAATTCACCCCTCCACTTT.